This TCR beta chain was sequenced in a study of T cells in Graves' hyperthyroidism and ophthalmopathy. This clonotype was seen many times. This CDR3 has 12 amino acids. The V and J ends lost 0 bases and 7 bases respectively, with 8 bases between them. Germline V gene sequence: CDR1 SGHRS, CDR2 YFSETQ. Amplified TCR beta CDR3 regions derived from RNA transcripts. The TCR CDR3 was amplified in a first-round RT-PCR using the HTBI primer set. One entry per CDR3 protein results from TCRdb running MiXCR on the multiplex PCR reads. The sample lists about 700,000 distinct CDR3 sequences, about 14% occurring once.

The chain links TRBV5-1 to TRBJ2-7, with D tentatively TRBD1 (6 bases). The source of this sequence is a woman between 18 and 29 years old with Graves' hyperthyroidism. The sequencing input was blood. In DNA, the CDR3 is TGCGCCAGCAGCTTGGAAGGGGGTGAGCAGTACTTC. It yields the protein CASSLEGGEQYF.